Each of the 22 T cell receptor beta chains below was sequenced from the same sample in a study of regulatory T cells in long-lasting Graves disease (dated by TCRdb to about 2021). The sample's time point, from its label and the paper: newly diagnosed GD, antithyroid drugs for less than 3 months. For both TCR sequencing and RNA sequencing, RNA was extracted from PBMCs using TRIzol. The protocol used for the library was multiplex PCR. The sequencing machine was an Illumina HiSeq 4000. CDR3 regions were amplified by Arm-PCR with iRepertoire HTBI primers to construct TCR beta libraries. The raw public data were reprocessed by TCRdb itself: fastp quality trimming at Q25, MiXCR clonotype calling, in-frame beta chains only. Each record represents a unique CDR3 protein, reported with the most common genes and DNA among its rows. Here the sample has hundreds of thousands of distinct CDR3 sequences; approximately 16% occur a single time. Around 27% of the sample belongs to the ten largest clones.

This sample was shared with a second study, whose subject was T cells in Graves' hyperthyroidism and ophthalmopathy.

The sequences come from peripheral blood mononuclear cells (PBMCs), collected at new diagnosis, from a patient treated with antithyroid drugs. The origin of the receptors is a man in his forties with Graves disease. Donor details come from another sample of the same person, matched by shared clones.

The sample holds many counts of this clonotype. The chain carries TRBV5-5 and TRBJ2-7; 9 bases line up with TRBD1. The CDR3 is 14 amino acids. In germline, CDR1 is SGHKS, CDR2 YYEKEE (reference sequence). Trimming cost V 4 bases and J 5 bases; bases outside gene matches: 7. The CDR3 region is CASSRGTGPHEQYF. CDR3 bases: TGTGCCAGCAGCCGCGGGACAGGGCCCCACGAGCAGTACTTC.

This clonotype was found a few times. The rearrangement uses TRBV7-2 and TRBJ2-7, with 12 bases lining up with TRBD1. Unmatched junction bases numbered 12, after V lost 5 bases and J lost 4 bases. Germline V CDR1 and CDR2: SGHTA, FQGNSA. The CDR3 has 17 residues. The CDR3 DNA reads as TGTGCCAGCAGCACCCCGCCCGGGACAGGGGGCGCGTACGAGCAGTACTTC. The encoded protein is CASSTPPGTGGAYEQYF.

This clonotype was observed at least ten times. The chain couples TRBV27 to TRBJ1-2; D not resolved. The CDR3 is 15 residues long. Germline V gene sequence: CDR1 MNHEY, CDR2 SMNVEV (reference sequence). V lost 3 bases, J lost 8 bases, and 19 bases lay in between. The DNA of the CDR3 is TGTGCCAGCAGTTTTGGCGGACCCTCACCGTGGGGCTACACCTTC. Protein: CASSFGGPSPWGYTF.

The chain uses TRBV20-1 and TRBJ2-3, with TRBD1 identical over 8 bases. Unmatched junction bases numbered 7, after V lost 2 bases and J lost 6 bases. Germline V gene sequence: CDR1 DFQATT, CDR2 SNEGSKA (reference sequence). There are 14 residues in the CDR3. In DNA, the CDR3 is TGCAGTGCTAGAAGGACAGGGTGGGCGGATACGCAGTATTTT. Its protein product is CSARRTGWADTQYF.

V is TRBV28 and J is TRBJ1-5, with D maybe TRBD1 (5 bases). This CDR3 is built from 13 residues. The V end was cut by 1 base, the J end by 9 bases, with 10 bases between. Germline loops: CDR1 MDHEN, CDR2 SYDVKM. CDR3 residues: CASSLSAGGPQHF. The CDR3 DNA is TGTGCCAGCAGTTTATCTGCCGGGGGGCCCCAGCATTTT.

This clonotype has a count of ten or more. The chain employs TRBV3-1 and TRBJ1-6; D is perhaps TRBD1 (6 bases). CDR1 LGHDT and CDR2 YNNKEL come from the germline V gene (reference sequence). The CDR3 has 12 residues. Between the trimmed V and J ends, which lost 7 bases and 10 bases, there was a span of 11 bases. The CDR3 coding sequence is TGTGCCAGCAAGCGGGGACAATCACCCCTCCACTTT. It specifies CASKRGQSPLHF.

At least ten counts were recorded for this clonotype. This sequence joins TRBV9 and TRBJ1-5; TRBD1 matches at 7 bases. The germline gives CDR1 SGDLS, CDR2 YYNGEE. This CDR3 spans 16 amino acids. The J segment lost 6 bases and the V segment lost 3 bases, leaving 12 bases of the junction unmatched. The CDR3, as DNA: TGTGCCAGCAGCGCGGGGGAGGGGGCCCTGAGTCAGCCCCAGCATTTT. Translated: CASSAGEGALSQPQHF.

In its sample, this clonotype was seen many times. The chain has TRBV30 and TRBJ2-1; D is ambiguous. This CDR3 comprises 13 residues. CDR1 is GTSNPN, CDR2 SVGIG, per germline (reference sequence). V lost 1 base, J lost 7 bases, and 11 bases lay in between. CDR3 region: CAWSGVGWNEQFF. CDR3 in DNA: TGTGCCTGGAGTGGGGTGGGGTGGAATGAGCAGTTCTTC.

This clonotype was found many times. The chain has TRBV2 and TRBJ2-6, with 10 bases that match TRBD2. V shed 2 bases and J 4 bases; nucleotides not matched to a gene: 2. CDR1 is SNHLY and CDR2 is FYNNEI in the germline V gene. This CDR3 contains 16 residues. Here the CDR3 DNA reads TGTGCCAGCAGTGAACTAGCGGGGGTCGGGGCCAACGTCCTGACTTTC. Residues: CASSELAGVGANVLTF.

J is TRBJ2-2 and V is TRBV11-2; D may be TRBD2 (6 bases). The CDR3 runs 14 residues. Germline values: CDR1 SGHAT, CDR2 FQNNGV. V was cut by 9 bases and J by 6 bases, with 17 bases left in between. The CDR3 loop is CASSRERQSGELFF. Here the CDR3 DNA reads TGTGCCAGTTCACGGGAGAGGCAGTCCGGGGAGCTGTTTTTT.

This clonotype was seen repeatedly, ten times or more. The chain employs TRBV19 and TRBJ1-1; possibly TRBD1 for D (6 bases). CDR1 is LNHDA and CDR2 is SQIVND in the germline V gene (reference sequence). This CDR3 has 17 amino acids. The V end lost 6 bases, the J end lost 1 base, and 21 bases lay between the germline ends. This CDR3 is CASSTRQVLTENTEAFF. The CDR3 nucleotides read TGTGCCAGTAGCACCAGACAGGTTCTGACGGAGAACACTGAAGCTTTCTTT.

This clonotype occurred a few times. J is TRBJ1-4 and V is TRBV6-9; tentative D call: TRBD1 (6 bases). This CDR3 is built from 17 residues. V lost 0 bases and J 5 bases, leaving 16 bases between the germline ends. CDR1 is MNHGY and CDR2 is SVAAGI in the germline V gene. The CDR3 is CASSYSIRDIRNEKLFF. CDR3 bases: TGTGCCAGCAGTTATTCCATCCGGGACATCAGAAATGAAAAACTGTTTTTT.

The table lists this clonotype with a few counts. The rearrangement links TRBV6-1 to TRBJ2-5; D possibly uses TRBD1 or TRBD2 (5 bases each). The CDR3 consists of 17 residues. CDR1 and CDR2 from the germline V gene are MNHNS and SASEGT. V was trimmed by 6 bases and J by 5 bases, leaving 25 bases between them. This chain's CDR3 is CASSRRPFGTNSETQYF. CDR3 DNA sequence: TGTGCCAGCAGCCGGAGACCTTTCGGGACGAACTCGGAGACCCAGTACTTC.

A few counts support this clonotype. The chain joins TRBV27 to TRBJ2-7; D perhaps matches TRBD2 (6 bases). The tail of the sequence fits TRBJ2-5 better, so the J call may be wrong. From germline, CDR1 is MNHEY and CDR2 SMNVEV (reference sequence). This CDR3 region has 13 residues. The CDR3 spells CASSLLEGETQYF. The CDR3, as DNA: TGTGCCAGCAGTTTATTGGAGGGAGAGACCCAGTACTTC.

This clonotype has more than one count but fewer than ten. The chain is built from TRBV11-2 and TRBJ2-7; possible D gene TRBD1, 6 bases. Trimming pared 5 bases from V and 5 bases from J, leaving 13 bases between. CDR1 and CDR2 (germline): SGHAT, FQNNGV. There are 13 residues in the CDR3. The CDR3 protein is CASSQLQGNEQYF. CDR3 sequence (DNA): TGTGCCAGCAGCCAGCTACAGGGCAACGAGCAGTACTTC.

This clonotype was counted at least ten times. The rearrangement links TRBV28 to TRBJ1-6; D remains ambiguous. The germline V and J ends were trimmed by 6 bases and 7 bases, with 4 bases remaining between them. Germline CDR1 is MDHEN and CDR2 is SYDVKM. This CDR3 has 11 residues. CDR3 sequence: CASRLNSPLHF. The CDR3 nucleotides are TGTGCCAGCAGACTGAATTCACCCCTCCACTTT.

This clonotype was seen at least ten times. The chain employs TRBV7-3 and TRBJ2-5; TRBD2 matches 11 bases. Trimming cost V 5 bases and J 5 bases; bases outside gene matches: 10. The CDR3 spans 16 residues. Germline CDR1 is SGHTA and CDR2 is FQGTGA. CDR3 DNA sequence: TGTGCCAGCAGCGCCATTACTAGCGGGGGTTCGGAGACCCAGTACTTC. Translating gives CASSAITSGGSETQYF.

This clonotype was detected ten times or more. The J gene is TRBJ1-6, the V gene TRBV7-2; D perhaps matches TRBD1 (5 bases). Germline values: CDR1 SGHTA, CDR2 FQGNSA. Trimming removed 6 bases from V and 10 bases from J, with 16 bases in between. There are 14 residues in the CDR3. CDR3 coding DNA: TGTGCCAGCAGTCAGAGGTTGGGGGTCTCACCCCTCCACTTT. Amino acids: CASSQRLGVSPLHF.

Points on this clonotype: Possible read error: a much larger clone is one base away. The chain joins TRBV6-1 to TRBJ1-1, with 9 bases fitting TRBD1. CDR1 and CDR2 from the germline V gene are MNHNS and SASEGT. Trimming at V came to 3 bases and at J to 10 bases, leaving 6 bases not matched to a gene. The CDR3 extends over 13 amino acids. The CDR3 loop is CASSDPATGGAFF. For the CDR3, the DNA is TGTGCCAGCAGTGACCCTGCGACAGGGGGAGCTTTCTTT.

This clonotype was counted ten times or more. The chain has TRBV3-1 and TRBJ1-4; D is uncertain. Germline CDR1 and CDR2: LGHDT and YNNKEL (reference sequence). The CDR3 extends over 15 amino acids. Trimming left V 0 bases short and J 8 bases short, with 13 bases between. This CDR3 reads CASSQDMASSEKLFF. CDR3 DNA sequence: TGTGCCAGCAGCCAAGACATGGCGTCGAGCGAAAAACTGTTTTTT.

This clonotype was seen a few times. The V and J genes are TRBV19 and TRBJ1-5, with D perhaps TRBD1 (5 bases). There are 12 residues in the CDR3. CDR1 and CDR2 (germline): LNHDA, SQIVND (reference sequence). The ends were cut back, 9 bases at V and 3 bases at J, with 9 bases in the middle. The CDR3 is CASRDFNQPQHF. The CDR3 coding sequence is TGTGCCAGCCGGGACTTCAATCAGCCCCAGCATTTT.

This clonotype appeared a few times. This chain uses TRBV27 with TRBJ2-7; D ambiguous. CDR3 size: 14 residues. Germline V gene lookup returns CDR1 MNHEY and CDR2 SMNVEV (reference sequence). The germline V and J ends were trimmed by 1 base and 3 bases, with 10 bases remaining between them. The CDR3 here is CASSLFAQDYEQYF. For the CDR3, the DNA is TGTGCCAGCAGTTTATTCGCGCAGGACTACGAGCAGTACTTC.